This T cell receptor (beta chain) is drawn from a study of blood T cells in healthy people across ages. Notes on the study in general: Long-lived donors carried more naive CD4+ cells and greater diversity than aged donors.

For this clonotype: Its antigen is not identified.

Each donor gave roughly 10 milliliters of peripheral blood. Samples each had at least 6 micrograms of total RNA extracted. A second roughly 6 to 11 cycle PCR used barcoded and J-beta primers. Each cDNA was tagged by a template-switch adaptor containing 12 random nucleotides. TCRdb recomputed calls from the 5' RACE reads with MiXCR, one row per CDR3 protein. The table shows 1,500,000 or so distinct CDR3 sequences, with approximately 43% occurring only once. Trimming stripped 6 bases from V and 0 bases from J, with 17 bases between. Per germline, CDR1 SEHNR and CDR2 FQNEAQ (reference sequence). This CDR3 is 16 amino acids long.

Sequencing was done on a sample of blood. This clonotype was sampled from a woman aged 18 to 35 in good health. This chain joins TRBV7-9 and TRBJ1-1; D not resolved. The CDR3 protein is CASSWTRVDLNTEAFF. CDR3 DNA sequence: TGTGCCAGCAGTTGGACGAGGGTAGATTTGAACACTGAAGCTTTCTTT.